This T cell receptor (beta chain) comes out of a study of CXCR3-negative and CXCR3-positive naive CD8 T cells. Sorts performed in triplicate captured 300,000 cells each from every CD8+ T cell subset. Study conclusions and caveats: Once cells were cryopreserved, CXCR3 expression went down partly, and most assays used fresh PBMCs. TRB CDR3 properties indicated TCR strength, while surface CD5 was similar across naive subsets. Naive CXCR3-positive and CXCR3-negative cells shared similar TRBV-TRBJ usage, unlike memory cells.

CDR1 MGHRA and CDR2 YSYEKL come from the germline V gene. The CDR3 spans 16 residues. In the case of this clonotype: The antigen remains undetermined.

The libraries of TRB cDNA were constructed through 5' RACE using UMI labels. TCRdb re-called the 5' RACE reads; one entry per CDR3 protein, DNA not given. The sample features 70,000 to 100,000 distinct CDR3 sequences, with 0.9% to 1.2% in its top ten. The sample taken for sequencing was naive CXCR3- CD8+ T cells from blood. Subset defined: CD45RO-CCR7+CD27+CD95- naive CD8+ T cells lacking CXCR3 (TNR3-). The receptor was isolated from a human donor in good health. Some clones in this sample may be carry-over from other donors' samples. The chain recombines TRBV4-1 with TRBJ1-1; lacking DNA, the TRBD1 call made by TCRdb goes unchecked. The CDR3 sequence is CASSLGTAPMNTEAFF.